The rows below give T cell receptor beta chains drawn from one sample of a study of response to subunit inactivated influenza vaccine. TCRdb re-called the RT-PCR reads through MiXCR, storing one row per CDR3 protein. The sample lists almost 250,000 distinct CDR3 sequences; 9.5% to 15% were seen once. The input for sequencing was non-naive T cells sorted from PBMCs, taken 14 to 15 days before vaccination. These receptors were obtained from a man between 45 and 60 years old who received an inactivated influenza vaccine. The CDR3 runs from the conserved cysteine through the conserved F or W. The D gene is left open where the match is weak. Some rows have no size entry. The others give once, few or many, or a class for an expanded clone.

J	size	D	V	CDR3	DNA
TRBJ2-1	many	-	TRBV30	CAWSEAGTRLNEQFF	TGTGCCTGGAGTGAGGCCGGGACACGCCTCAATGAGCAGTTCTTC
TRBJ2-2	-	-	TRBV12-3/TRBV12-4	CASRYGTAGELFF	TGTGCCAGCAGATACGGGACGGCCGGGGAGCTGTTTTTT
TRBJ2-5	-	TRBD2	TRBV7-2	CASSPSGSYRETQYF	TGTGCCAGCAGCCCTAGCGGGAGTTATAGGGAGACCCAGTACTTC
TRBJ1-1	few	-	TRBV5-8	CASSTGGGVNAEAFF	TGTGCCAGCAGCACCGGGGGAGGGGTGAACGCTGAAGCTTTCTTT
TRBJ1-2	-	-	TRBV12-3/TRBV12-4	CASSQRGAHGYTF	TGTGCCAGCAGCCAGCGGGGGGCACATGGCTACACCTTC
TRBJ2-6	-	-	TRBV20-1	CSARDPRGAGANVLTF	TGCAGTGCTAGAGATCCCCGGGGAGCTGGGGCCAACGTCCTGACTTTC
TRBJ2-1	-	-	TRBV12-5	CASGPDQGSQFF	TGTGCTAGTGGACCCGACCAGGGGTCGCAGTTCTTC
TRBJ2-1	-	-	TRBV27	CASSLGAPDEQFF	TGTGCCAGCAGTTTAGGGGCCCCCGATGAGCAGTTCTTC
TRBJ2-1	many	TRBD2	TRBV4-1	CASSHGSGGAWDEQFF	TGCGCCAGCAGCCATGGTAGCGGGGGGGCTTGGGATGAGCAGTTCTTC
TRBJ2-1	-	-	TRBV20-1	CSTRSGGRNEQFF	TGCAGTACCCGCTCGGGGGGCCGGAATGAGCAGTTCTTC
TRBJ2-5	many	-	TRBV12-3/TRBV12-4	CAIGSGKRETQYF	TGTGCCATCGGGAGTGGGAAAAGAGAGACCCAGTACTTC
TRBJ1-2	many	-	TRBV4-3	CASSQDRDLPGYTF	TGCGCCAGCAGCCAAGACCGGGACCTTCCTGGCTACACCTTC
TRBJ2-2	-	TRBD1	TRBV30	CARTGGSTGELFF	TGTGCCCGGACAGGGGGTAGTACCGGGGAGCTGTTTTTT
TRBJ1-2	-	-	TRBV7-2	CASSLAVGAYGYTF	TGTGCCAGCAGCTTAGCGGTGGGGGCCTATGGCTACACCTTC
TRBJ1-1	-	-	TRBV6-6	CASSYRRSGEAFF	TGTGCCAGCAGTTACCGTCGATCTGGTGAAGCTTTCTTT
TRBJ1-4	-	TRBD1	TRBV28	CASSSIGTGGGEKLFF	TGTGCCAGCAGTTCAATCGGGACAGGGGGTGGTGAAAAACTGTTTTTT
TRBJ2-7	few	-	TRBV3-1	CASSQEGEGVPYEQYF	TGTGCCAGCAGCCAAGAAGGGGAGGGGGTCCCCTACGAGCAGTACTTC